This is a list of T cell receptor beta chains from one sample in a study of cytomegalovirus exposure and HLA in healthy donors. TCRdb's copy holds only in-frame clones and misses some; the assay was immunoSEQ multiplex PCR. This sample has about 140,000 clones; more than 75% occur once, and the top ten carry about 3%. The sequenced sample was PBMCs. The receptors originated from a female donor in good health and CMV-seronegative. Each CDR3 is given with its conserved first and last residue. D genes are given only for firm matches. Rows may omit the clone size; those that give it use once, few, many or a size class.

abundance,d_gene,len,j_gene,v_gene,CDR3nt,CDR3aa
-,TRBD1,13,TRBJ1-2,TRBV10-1,TGCGCCAGCAGTTCGGACAGGGGGCTTGGCTACACCTTC,CASSSDRGLGYTF
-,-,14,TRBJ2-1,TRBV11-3,TGTGCCAGCAGCTTTTCGGGCTCCTACAATGAGCAGTTCTTC,CASSFSGSYNEQFF
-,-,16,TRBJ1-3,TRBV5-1,TGCGCCAGCAGCCCAATGGACGGGAACTCTGGAAACACCATATATTTT,CASSPMDGNSGNTIYF
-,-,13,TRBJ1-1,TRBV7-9,TGTGCCAGCAGCTTAGAAGTTGACACCCGAGCTTTCTTT,CASSLEVDTRAFF
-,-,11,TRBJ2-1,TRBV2,TGTGCCAGCAGCAGGGGAAATGAGCAGTTCTTC,CASSRGNEQFF
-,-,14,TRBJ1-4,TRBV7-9,TGTGCCAGCAGCTTATGGGAGTCGAATGAAAAACTGTTTTTT,CASSLWESNEKLFF
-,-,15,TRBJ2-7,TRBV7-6,TGTGCCAGCAGCTTAGCAAGTCATAGCTCCTACGAGCAGTACTTC,CASSLASHSSYEQYF
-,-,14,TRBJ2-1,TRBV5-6,TGTGCCAGCAGCTTGGGGACTCTCCTGTATGAGCAGTTCTTC,CASSLGTLLYEQFF
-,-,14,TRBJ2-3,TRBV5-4,TGTGCCAGCAGCTTCCCTACAGGGACAGATACGCAGTATTTT,CASSFPTGTDTQYF
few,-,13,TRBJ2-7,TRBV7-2,TGTGCCAGCAGCTTTTTCAGGGACTACGAGCAGTACTTC,CASSFFRDYEQYF
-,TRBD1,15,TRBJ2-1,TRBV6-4,TGTGCCAGCAGTGACAAGACAGGGGGTTACAATGAGCAGTTCTTC,CASSDKTGGYNEQFF
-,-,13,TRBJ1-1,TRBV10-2,TGCGCCAGTCGACAATCCATGAACACTGAAGCTTTCTTT,CASRQSMNTEAFF
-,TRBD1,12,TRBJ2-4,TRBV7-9,TGTGCCAGCAGCTCCGACAGGGGCGGTCAGTACTTC,CASSSDRGGQYF
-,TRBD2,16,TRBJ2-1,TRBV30,TGTGCCTGGAGTCCTAGCGGGAGGGGGCCCTACAATGAGCAGTTCTTC,CAWSPSGRGPYNEQFF
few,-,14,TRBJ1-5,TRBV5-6,TGTGCCAGCAGCTCAACTAGGGGCAATCAGCCCCAGCATTTT,CASSSTRGNQPQHF
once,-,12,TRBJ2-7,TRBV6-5,TGTGCCAGCAGACGTACTCGGTCCGAGCAGTACTTC,CASRRTRSEQYF
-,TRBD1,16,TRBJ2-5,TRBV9,TGTGCCAGCAGCCCTAAACAGGGGACGTACCAAGAGACCCAGTACTTC,CASSPKQGTYQETQYF
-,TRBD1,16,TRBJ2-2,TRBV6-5,TGTGCCAGCAGTTACTCAGCAGGGGGCATCACCGGGGAGCTGTTTTTT,CASSYSAGGITGELFF
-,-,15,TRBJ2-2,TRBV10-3,TGTGCCATCAGTGCAGGGGATTCGGACACCGGGGAGCTGTTTTTT,CAISAGDSDTGELFF
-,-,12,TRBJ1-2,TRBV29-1,TGCAGCGTTTCCACAGTCAACTATGGCTACACCTTC,CSVSTVNYGYTF
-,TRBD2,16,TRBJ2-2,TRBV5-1,TGCGCCAGCAGCGACGGGACTAGCGCATTTAGCGGGGAGCTGTTTTTT,CASSDGTSAFSGELFF
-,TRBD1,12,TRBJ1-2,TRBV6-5,TGTGCCAGCAGCTCACAGGGGAGCGGCTACACCTTC,CASSSQGSGYTF
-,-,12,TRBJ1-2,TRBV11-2,TGTGCCAGCAGCCTACACGGGGAAGGCTACACCTTC,CASSLHGEGYTF
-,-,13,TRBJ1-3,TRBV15,TGTGCCACCAGCAGAGTCAGGGAAAACACCATATATTTT,CATSRVRENTIYF
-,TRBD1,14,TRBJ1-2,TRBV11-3,TGTGCCAGCACCTTTACCCAGGGGGCCGGTGGCTACACCTTC,CASTFTQGAGGYTF
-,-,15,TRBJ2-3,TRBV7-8,TGTGCCAGCAGCTTAGTTAGTACTAGCACAGATACGCAGTATTTT,CASSLVSTSTDTQYF
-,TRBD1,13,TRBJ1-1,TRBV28,TGTGCCAGCGGGACAGAGGGTAACACTGAAGCTTTCTTT,CASGTEGNTEAFF
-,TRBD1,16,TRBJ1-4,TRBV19,TGTGCCAGTAGTAGGCACTTCAGGGGGGCAGATGAAAAACTGTTTTTT,CASSRHFRGADEKLFF
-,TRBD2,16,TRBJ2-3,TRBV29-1,TGCAGCGTTGAGGGGGGACTAGCGGGAGTAGGAGATACGCAGTATTTT,CSVEGGLAGVGDTQYF
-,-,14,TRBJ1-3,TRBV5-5,TGTGCCAGCAGCTTCGGGGGCTCTGGAAACACCATATATTTT,CASSFGGSGNTIYF
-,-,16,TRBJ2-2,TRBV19,TGTGCCAGTAGTCGTGCGGGGCAGGCGAACACCGGGGAGCTGTTTTTT,CASSRAGQANTGELFF
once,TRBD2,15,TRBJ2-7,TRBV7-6,TGTGCCAGCAGCTTGACTAGCGGGCTTGCCTACGAGCAGTACTTC,CASSLTSGLAYEQYF
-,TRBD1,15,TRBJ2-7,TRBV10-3,TGTGCCATCAGGAGGGGGGGGGACAGGGACCCCGAGCAGTACTTC,CAIRRGGDRDPEQYF
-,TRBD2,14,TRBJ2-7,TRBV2,TGTGCCAGCAGTGATACAGCGGGGGTCCCCGAGCAGTACTTC,CASSDTAGVPEQYF
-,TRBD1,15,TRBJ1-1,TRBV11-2,TGTGCCAGCAGCTTAATATACAGGGGAAGCACTGAAGCTTTCTTT,CASSLIYRGSTEAFF
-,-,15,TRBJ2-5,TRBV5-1,TGCGCCAGCAGCTTGGCCAGGGCGGCTCAAGAGACCCAGTACTTC,CASSLARAAQETQYF
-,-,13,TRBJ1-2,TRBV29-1,TGCAGCGTCTGGACATCCGCTAACTATGGCTACACCTTC,CSVWTSANYGYTF
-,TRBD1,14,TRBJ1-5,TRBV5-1,TGCGCCAGCAGCCTAGGGACAGATAATCAGCCCCAGCATTTT,CASSLGTDNQPQHF
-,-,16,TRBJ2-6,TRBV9,TGTGCCAGCAGCTCCTCGGGGGTCCCTGGGGCCAACGTCCTGACTTTC,CASSSSGVPGANVLTF
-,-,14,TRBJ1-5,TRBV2,TGTGCCAGCAGAAGCGGGCGCACCAATCAGCCCCAGCATTTT,CASRSGRTNQPQHF
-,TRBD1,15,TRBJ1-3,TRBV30,TGTGCCTGGAGTAGGGGGCAATACTCTGGAAACACCATATATTTT,CAWSRGQYSGNTIYF
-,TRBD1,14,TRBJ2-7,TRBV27,TGTGCCAGCAGTTGGGGGACAGGGGGCTCCGAGCAGTACTTC,CASSWGTGGSEQYF
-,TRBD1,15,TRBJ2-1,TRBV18,TGTGCCAGCTCCCTAAGGACAGGGGGCTCCAATGAGCAGTTCTTC,CASSLRTGGSNEQFF
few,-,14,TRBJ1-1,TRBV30,TGTGCCTGGAACCGGGGAGGAGGGAACACTGAAGCTTTCTTT,CAWNRGGGNTEAFF
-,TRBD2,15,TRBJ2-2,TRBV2,TGTGCCAGCAGTGAAGCGATGGGACTAACCGGGGAGCTGTTTTTT,CASSEAMGLTGELFF
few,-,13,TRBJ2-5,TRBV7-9,TGTGCCAGCAGCTATCCGGACAAAGAGACCCAGTACTTC,CASSYPDKETQYF
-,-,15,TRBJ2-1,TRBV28,TGTGCCAGCAGTTCCAGGGGCCTCTCCTACAATGAGCAGTTCTTC,CASSSRGLSYNEQFF
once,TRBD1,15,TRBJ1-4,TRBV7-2,TGTGCCAGCAGCCCGGGGGGACAGGGATGGGAAAAACTGTTTTTT,CASSPGGQGWEKLFF
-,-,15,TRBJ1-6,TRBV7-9,TGTGCCAGCAGTGCTGTGCCGGGTCGAAATTCACCCCTCCACTTT,CASSAVPGRNSPLHF